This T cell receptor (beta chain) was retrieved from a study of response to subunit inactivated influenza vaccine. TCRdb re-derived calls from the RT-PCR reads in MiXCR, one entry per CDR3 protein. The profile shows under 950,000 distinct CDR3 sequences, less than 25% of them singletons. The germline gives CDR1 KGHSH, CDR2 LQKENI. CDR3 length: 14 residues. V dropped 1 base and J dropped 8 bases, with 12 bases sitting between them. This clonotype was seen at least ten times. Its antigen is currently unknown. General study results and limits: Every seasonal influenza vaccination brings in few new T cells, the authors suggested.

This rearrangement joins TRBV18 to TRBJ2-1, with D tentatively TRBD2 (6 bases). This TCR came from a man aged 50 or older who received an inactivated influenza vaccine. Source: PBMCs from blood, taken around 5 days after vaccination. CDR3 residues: CASSPLEGSYEQFF. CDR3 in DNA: TGTGCCAGCTCACCACTGGAGGGGTCGTATGAGCAGTTCTTC.